This TCR beta chain is from a study of blood T cell repertoires in COVID-19. The protocol was immunoSEQ multiplex PCR, while the TCRdb copy is restricted to in-frame clones and leaves out a portion. The table has some 240,000 clones, about 90% seen once; the top ten hold 7.2%. Sequenced: peripheral blood. The sequence derives from a man aged 55 to 69 who had recovered from COVID-19.

The CDR3 region is CASSRDREAETQYF. The CDR3 DNA is TGTGCCAGCAGTCGGGACAGGGAGGCAGAGACCCAGTACTTC. V gene TRBV2 combines with J gene TRBJ2-5; 9 positions match TRBD1. CDR3 length equals 14 residues. Germline loops: CDR1 SNHLY, CDR2 FYNNEI. The V segment lost 5 bases and the J segment 4 bases; nucleotides outside the gene matches: 5.